Below, 24 T cell receptor beta chains from the same sample are listed, as sequenced in a study of blood T cell repertoires in COVID-19. The data were produced by immunoSEQ multiplex PCR, yet TCRdb's version contains in-frame clones alone and is incomplete. Among around 270,000 clones listed, approximately 86% were seen once. Sequenced sample: peripheral blood. These receptor sequences come from a human donor with COVID-19, enrolled during active disease. The donor label of this sample is uncertain.

The chain links TRBV29-1 to TRBJ2-3; no definite D call. The length of the CDR3 is 12 residues. With 2 bases removed from V and 0 bases from J, the gap between germline ends came to 3 bases. The germline CDR1 and CDR2 sequences are SQVTM and ANQGSEA. The CDR3 region is CSVELSTDTQYF. DNA of the CDR3: TGCAGCGTTGAACTAAGCACAGATACGCAGTATTTT.

The chain uses TRBV10-3 and TRBJ2-7; TRBD2 matches 15 bases. This CDR3 contains 14 residues. Germline trimming cut 3 bases from V and 7 bases from J; bases unmatched to any gene: 1. Germline CDR1 and CDR2: ENHRY and SYGVKD. This chain's CDR3 is CAISEGLAGGEQYF. The CDR3 bases are TGTGCCATCAGTGAAGGACTAGCGGGAGGGGAGCAGTACTTC.

The rearrangement links TRBV6-2 or TRBV6-3 to TRBJ2-7, with 7 bases aligning to TRBD2. V dropped 4 bases and J dropped 4; count of bases not matched to a gene: 10. The CDR3 is made up of 15 amino acids. Germline CDR1 is MNHEY and CDR2 is SVGEGT. CDR3 nucleotides: TGTGCCAGCAGTTTTACGCCGACTAGCAGGTACGAGCAGTACTTC. Its translation: CASSFTPTSRYEQYF.

In DNA form, the CDR3 reads TGTGCCAGCAGCCAGAGGAGCCCCCAAGAGACCCAGTACTTC. It codes for CASSQRSPQETQYF. This chain connects TRBV3-1 (or the pseudogene TRBV3-2) to TRBJ2-5, with D uncertain. Trimming stripped 3 bases from V and 1 base from J, with 9 bases between. Germline assignment: CDR1 LGHDT and CDR2 YNNKEL (reference sequence). The CDR3 spans 14 residues.

The rearrangement uses TRBV4-3 and TRBJ2-1; D gene ambiguous. Germline lookup yields CDR1 LGHNA and CDR2 YSLEER. V was shortened by 0 bases and J by 13 bases, with 10 bases between the two germline ends. This CDR3 has 12 amino acids. CDR3 coding DNA: TGCGCCAGCAGCCAAGATCCGCGTTATCAGTTCTTC. The encoded protein is CASSQDPRYQFF.

This clone was picked up one time. The rearrangement links TRBV15 to TRBJ2-1; a weak D match, TRBD1 (6 bases). Germline CDR1 and CDR2: LNHNV and YYDKDF (reference sequence). With 0 bases removed from V and 0 bases from J, the gap between germline ends came to 12 bases. CDR3 size: 17 residues. As DNA, the CDR3 is TGTGCCACCAGCAGAGATAAGAGGGGGAGCTCCTACAATGAGCAGTTCTTC. Its protein product is CATSRDKRGSSYNEQFF.

The CDR3 DNA reads as TGTGCCAGCAGGTCTGACAGTTCGTACCAAGAGACCCAGTACTTC. The encoded protein is CASRSDSSYQETQYF. The rearrangement uses TRBV6-5 and TRBJ2-5, with a tentative D call TRBD1 (5 bases). Germline CDR1 MNHEY, CDR2 SVGAGI. The CDR3 spans 15 residues. V dropped 6 bases and J dropped 0 bases, with 14 bases sitting between them.

V is TRBV2 and J is TRBJ2-3, with TRBD1 matching 7 bases. Looked up from germline, CDR1 is SNHLY and CDR2 is FYNNEI. The CDR3 runs 14 residues. V lost 8 bases, J lost 2 bases, and 7 bases stayed unmatched. CDR3 in DNA: TGTGCCAGCCAGAGACAGGGTCACACAGATACGCAGTATTTT. The encoded protein is CASQRQGHTDTQYF. The whole variable domain, remainder taken from reference TRBV2 and TRBJ2-3, is EPEVTQTPSHQVTQMGQEVILRCVPISNHLYFYWYRQILGQKVEFLVSFYNNEISEKSEIFDDQFSVERPDGSNFTLKIRSTKLEDSAMYFCASQRQGHTDTQYFGPGTRLTVL.

The chain combines TRBV11-3 with TRBJ2-7; TRBD1 aligns across 8 bases. The CDR3 runs 16 residues. The V gene end was trimmed by 1 base and the J gene end by 4 bases; junction bases not matched to a gene: 9. Germline V gene sequence: CDR1 SGHNT, CDR2 YENEEA. The CDR3 sequence is CASSLGGQVPGYEQYF. The CDR3 bases are TGTGCCAGCAGCTTAGGGGGACAGGTCCCGGGTTACGAGCAGTACTTC.

The rearrangement joins TRBV1 to TRBJ2-7; the listed D gene, TRBD2, was not tested against the DNA. TRBV1 is tagged as a pseudogene. This CDR3 region has 16 residues. The CDR3 DNA is TGCACCAGCAGCCAACCACTAGCGGGAGGTTCCTACGAGCAGTACTTC. Translated, it gives CTSSQPLAGGSYEQYF.

CDR3 DNA sequence: TGTGCCAGCAGCTTAGGACAGCTCTACGAGCAGTACTTC. Its translation: CASSLGQLYEQYF. The chain joins TRBV11-2 to TRBJ2-7; weak D call: TRBD1 (5 bases). Trimming pared 1 base from V and 3 bases from J, leaving 7 bases between. Looked up from germline, CDR1 is SGHAT and CDR2 is FQNNGV. The CDR3 totals 13 residues.

V is TRBV28 and J is TRBJ1-2; 11 nucleotides align to TRBD1. Unmatched junction bases numbered 8, after V lost 6 bases and J lost 5 bases. CDR1 MDHEN and CDR2 SYDVKM come from the germline V gene. The CDR3 runs to 15 residues. CDR3 coding DNA: TGTGCCAGCAGAGGAGGACAGGGGGCCAAATATGGCTACACCTTC. Translated: CASRGGQGAKYGYTF.

The chain links TRBV7-2 to TRBJ1-3; TRBD1 aligns across 10 bases. CDR1 and CDR2 from the germline V gene are SGHTA and FQGNSA. The trim removed 5 bases at V and 10 bases at J, leaving 5 bases unmatched. The length of the CDR3 is 13 residues. Here the CDR3 DNA reads TGTGCCAGCAGCCGTGACAGGGGGCAGACCATATATTTT. Translation: CASSRDRGQTIYF.

The chain couples TRBV2 to TRBJ1-5; TRBD1 is a possible D gene (6 bases). Germline V gene data show CDR1 as SNHLY and CDR2 as FYNNEI. The CDR3 consists of 14 residues. The ends were cut back, 7 bases at V and 6 bases at J, with 16 bases in the middle. The CDR3 nucleotides are TGTGCCAGCACCCGGGACAATCCTAGTCAGCCCCAGCATTTT. It encodes CASTRDNPSQPQHF.

This chain joins TRBV2 and TRBJ2-1; weak D call: TRBD1 (6 bases). V dropped 6 bases and J dropped 2 bases, with 14 bases sitting between them. Germline assignment: CDR1 SNHLY and CDR2 FYNNEI. CDR3 length: 15 residues. The CDR3: CASSSRGGPYNEQFF. In DNA form, the CDR3 reads TGTGCCAGCAGCTCCAGGGGTGGACCCTACAATGAGCAGTTCTTC. Drawing the rest from reference TRBV2 and TRBJ2-1, the complete variable domain is EPEVTQTPSHQVTQMGQEVILRCVPISNHLYFYWYRQILGQKVEFLVSFYNNEISEKSEIFDDQFSVERPDGSNFTLKIRSTKLEDSAMYFCASSSRGGPYNEQFFGPGTRLTVL.

The gene calls are TRBV28 and TRBJ1-5; D gene unclear. V was pared by 5 bases and J by 4 bases, with 12 bases between. The CDR3 spans 14 residues. The germline gives CDR1 MDHEN, CDR2 SYDVKM. CDR3 residues: CASSVVARNQPQHF. The CDR3 nucleotides are TGTGCCAGCAGTGTAGTTGCACGAAATCAGCCCCAGCATTTT.

The gene calls are TRBV19 and TRBJ2-7; tentatively, D is TRBD1 (5 bases). Germline values: CDR1 LNHDA, CDR2 SQIVND (reference sequence). This CDR3 contains 14 residues. Trimming took 4 bases from V and 7 from J, leaving 17 bases between them. CDR3 in amino acids: CASSTPGSGSEQYF. For the CDR3, the DNA is TGTGCCAGTAGTACGCCTGGGTCAGGGTCTGAGCAGTACTTC.

This clone was seen once. This CDR3 reads CASSLTGPLKGYTF. The CDR3, as DNA: TGTGCCAGCAGTTTGACAGGGCCCTTGAAGGGCTACACCTTC. The chain carries TRBV28 and TRBJ1-2; TRBD1 matches at 7 bases. CDR1 MDHEN and CDR2 SYDVKM come from the germline V gene. The CDR3 runs 14 residues. V gave up 3 bases and J gave up 8 bases; unmatched junction bases: 9.

This clone showed up just once. CDR3 loop: CASSLGSGRTLTDTQYF. CDR3 in DNA: TGCGCCAGCAGCTTGGGTAGCGGGAGGACCCTCACAGATACGCAGTATTTT. The chain combines TRBV5-1 with TRBJ2-3, with 10 nucleotides matching TRBD2. Trimming removed 0 bases from V and 2 bases from J; junction bases left unmatched: 6. This CDR3 is built from 17 residues. Germline lookup yields CDR1 SGHRS and CDR2 YFSETQ.

The V and J genes are TRBV30 and TRBJ2-2; D gene ambiguous. In germline, CDR1 is GTSNPN, CDR2 SVGIG (reference sequence). The CDR3 sequence is 12 residues long. V was clipped by 5 bases and J by 5 bases, with 9 bases between them. As DNA, the CDR3 is TGTGCCTGGCGGTCCTATACCGGGGAGCTGTTTTTT. Its protein is CAWRSYTGELFF. The full variable domain, its missing parts supplied by reference TRBV30 and TRBJ2-2, is SQTIHQWPATLVQPVGSPLSLECTVEGTSNPNLYWYRQAAGRGLQLLFYSVGIGQISSEVPQNLSASRPQDRQFILSSKKLLLSDSGFYLCAWRSYTGELFFGEGSRLTVL.

The chain uses TRBV6-2 or TRBV6-3 and TRBJ1-4; D unresolved. This CDR3 is built from 11 residues. Germline CDR1 is MNHEY and CDR2 is SVGEGT. V was shortened by 5 bases and J by 7 bases, with 5 bases between the two germline ends. CDR3 residues: CASSRGEKLFF. CDR3 DNA sequence: TGTGCCAGCAGTCGAGGTGAAAAACTGTTTTTT.

The chain joins TRBV28 to TRBJ1-2, with D perhaps TRBD1 (6 bases). The V gene lost 2 bases and the J gene lost 4 bases, with 11 bases spanning the gap. The CDR3 covers 14 residues. The germline gives CDR1 MDHEN, CDR2 SYDVKM. The CDR3 protein is CASSLRGQIYGYTF. In DNA form, the CDR3 reads TGTGCCAGCAGTTTACGAGGACAGATCTATGGCTACACCTTC.

The CDR3 nucleotides are TGTGCCAGCAGCTTAGCTACACGAGCGGGAAACACCATATATTTT. Its translation is CASSLATRAGNTIYF. The gene calls are TRBV7-2 and TRBJ1-3; D unresolved. There are 15 residues in the CDR3. V lost 0 bases and J 4 bases, leaving 10 bases between the germline ends. Per the germline V gene, CDR1 is SGHTA and CDR2 is FQGNSA.

The DNA of the CDR3 is TGTGCCAGCAGCTTAGCGTCAGGGGGACAGACTGAAGCTTTCTTT. This codes for CASSLASGGQTEAFF. J is TRBJ1-1 and V is TRBV7-8; TRBD1 aligns across 7 bases. The CDR3 extends over 15 amino acids. Germline CDR1 reads SGHVS; CDR2 reads FQNEAQ. With V trimmed by 0 bases and J by 5 bases, 6 bases remained unmatched.